This T cell receptor beta chain was captured in a study of cytomegalovirus exposure and HLA in healthy donors. Whole-study results and caveats: Whilst most TCR sequences proved rare, a subset of public TCRs occurred across many donors.

Notes on this clone: The target antigen is unknown.

Use of 60 Vbeta and 13 Jbeta primers characterized the PCR. Original methodology: The authors later counted tens of millions of unique TCR beta chains, around 9.9 million of them shared. The assay was immunoSEQ multiplex PCR, and TCRdb's table has in-frame clones only and misses some. V and J calls and clone size are given by that table; D and trimming were obtained from the DNA. The sample records 190,000 or so clones, 75% to 90% being singletons. The origin of this receptor is a boy between 10 and 17 years old in good health and CMV-seronegative. The sequencing input was PBMCs.

CDR3 in DNA: TGTGCCAGCAGCCAAGAGGACAGGTCGATCTATGGCTACACCTTC. Translating it yields CASSQEDRSIYGYTF. The chain links TRBV4-2 to TRBJ1-2; 7 bases are a match to TRBD1. Germline V gene sequence: CDR1 LGHNA, CDR2 YNFKEQ. CDR3 length: 15 amino acids. Trimming removed 0 bases from V and 4 bases from J; junction bases left unmatched: 5.